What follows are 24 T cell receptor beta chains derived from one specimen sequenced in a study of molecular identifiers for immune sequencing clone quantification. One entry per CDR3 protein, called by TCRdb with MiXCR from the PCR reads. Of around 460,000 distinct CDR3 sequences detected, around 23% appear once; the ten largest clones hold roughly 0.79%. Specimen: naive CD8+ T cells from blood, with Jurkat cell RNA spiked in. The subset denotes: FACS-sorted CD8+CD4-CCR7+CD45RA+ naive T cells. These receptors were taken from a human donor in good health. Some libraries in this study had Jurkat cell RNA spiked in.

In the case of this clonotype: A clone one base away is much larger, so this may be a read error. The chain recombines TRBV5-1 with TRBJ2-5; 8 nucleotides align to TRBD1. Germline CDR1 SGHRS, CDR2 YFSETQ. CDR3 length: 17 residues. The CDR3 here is CASSIPTGTGFQEAQYF. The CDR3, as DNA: TGCGCCAGCAGCATACCCACCGGGACAGGATTCCAAGAGGCCCAGTACTTC.

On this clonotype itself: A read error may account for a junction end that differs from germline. The CDR3 spells CARRDRAGEDYGYTF. CDR3 DNA sequence: TGTGCCCGCAGGGACAGGGCGGGAGAGGACTATGGCTACACCTTC. The V gene is TRBV6-6, the J gene TRBJ1-2; 9 bases are shared with TRBD1. The CDR3 covers 15 residues. Germline values: CDR1 MNHNY, CDR2 SVGAGI (reference sequence).

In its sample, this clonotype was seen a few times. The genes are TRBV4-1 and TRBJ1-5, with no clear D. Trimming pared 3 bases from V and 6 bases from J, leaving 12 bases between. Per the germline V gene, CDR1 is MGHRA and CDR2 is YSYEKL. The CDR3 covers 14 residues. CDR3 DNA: TGCGCCAGCAGCCAGTCCCCTAGGAGTCAGCCCCAGCATTTT. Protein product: CASSQSPRSQPQHF.

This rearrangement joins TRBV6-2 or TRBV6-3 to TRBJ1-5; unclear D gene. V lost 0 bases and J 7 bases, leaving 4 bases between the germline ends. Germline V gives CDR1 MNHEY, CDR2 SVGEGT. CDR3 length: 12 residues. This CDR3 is CASSYSGQPQHF. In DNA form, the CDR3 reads TGTGCCAGCAGTTACTCTGGGCAGCCCCAGCATTTT.

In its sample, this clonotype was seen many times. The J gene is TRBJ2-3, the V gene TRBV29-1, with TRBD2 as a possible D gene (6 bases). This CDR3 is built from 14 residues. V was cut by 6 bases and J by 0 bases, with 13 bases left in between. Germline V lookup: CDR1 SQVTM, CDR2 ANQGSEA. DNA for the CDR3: TGCAGCGTGAGTGGGAGGAGAAGCACAGATACGCAGTATTTT. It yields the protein CSVSGRRSTDTQYF.

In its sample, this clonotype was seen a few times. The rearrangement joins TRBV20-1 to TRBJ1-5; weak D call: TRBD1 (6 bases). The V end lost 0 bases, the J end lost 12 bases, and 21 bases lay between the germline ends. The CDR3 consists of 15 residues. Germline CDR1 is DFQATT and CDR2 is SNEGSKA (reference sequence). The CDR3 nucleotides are TGCAGTGCTAGAGATAGGGGGACATCGTCGAGAGACCAGCATTTT. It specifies CSARDRGTSSRDQHF.

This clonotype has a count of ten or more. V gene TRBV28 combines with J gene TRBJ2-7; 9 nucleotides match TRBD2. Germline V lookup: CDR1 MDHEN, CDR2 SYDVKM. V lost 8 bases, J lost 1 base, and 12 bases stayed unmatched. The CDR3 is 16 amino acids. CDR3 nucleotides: TGTGCCAGCCTGAACGCGGGAGGGGCTGGGTCCTACGAGCAGTACTTC. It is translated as CASLNAGGAGSYEQYF.

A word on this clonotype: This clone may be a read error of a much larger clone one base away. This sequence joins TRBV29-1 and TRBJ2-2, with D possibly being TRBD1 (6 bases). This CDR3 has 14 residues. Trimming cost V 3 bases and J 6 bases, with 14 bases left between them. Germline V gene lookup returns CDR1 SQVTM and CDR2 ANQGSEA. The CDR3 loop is CSVDVQGDAGELFF. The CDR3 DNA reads TGCAGCGTTGACGTACAGGGAGACGCCGGGGAGCTGTTTTTT.

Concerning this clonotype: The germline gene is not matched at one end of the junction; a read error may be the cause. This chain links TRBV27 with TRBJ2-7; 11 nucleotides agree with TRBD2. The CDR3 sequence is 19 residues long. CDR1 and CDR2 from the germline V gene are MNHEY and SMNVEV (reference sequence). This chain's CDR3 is CAGSSLRISGGAVPYEQYF. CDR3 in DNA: TGTGCCGGCAGTTCTCTTCGTATTAGCGGGGGGGCCGTGCCCTACGAGCAGTACTTC.

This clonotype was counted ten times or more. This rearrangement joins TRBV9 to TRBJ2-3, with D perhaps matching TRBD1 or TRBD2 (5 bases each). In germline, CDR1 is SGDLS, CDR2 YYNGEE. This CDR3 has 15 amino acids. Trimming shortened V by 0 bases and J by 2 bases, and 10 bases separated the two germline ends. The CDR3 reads CASSVDGDLTDTQYF. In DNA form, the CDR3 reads TGTGCCAGCAGCGTAGATGGGGACCTCACAGATACGCAGTATTTT.

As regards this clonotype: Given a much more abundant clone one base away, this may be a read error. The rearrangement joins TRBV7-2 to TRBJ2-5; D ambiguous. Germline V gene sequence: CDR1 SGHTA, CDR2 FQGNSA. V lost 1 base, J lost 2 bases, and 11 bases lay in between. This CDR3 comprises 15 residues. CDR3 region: CASSLGIGWQETQYF. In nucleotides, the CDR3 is TGTGCCAGCAGCTTAGGTATCGGCTGGCAAGAGACCCAGTACTTC.

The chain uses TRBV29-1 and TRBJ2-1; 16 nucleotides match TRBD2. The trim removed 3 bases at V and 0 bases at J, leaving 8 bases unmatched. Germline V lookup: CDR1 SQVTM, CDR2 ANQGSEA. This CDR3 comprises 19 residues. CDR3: CSVEGLAGGPRDSYNEQFF. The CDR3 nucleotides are TGCAGCGTTGAGGGACTAGCGGGAGGGCCGAGGGACTCCTACAATGAGCAGTTCTTC.

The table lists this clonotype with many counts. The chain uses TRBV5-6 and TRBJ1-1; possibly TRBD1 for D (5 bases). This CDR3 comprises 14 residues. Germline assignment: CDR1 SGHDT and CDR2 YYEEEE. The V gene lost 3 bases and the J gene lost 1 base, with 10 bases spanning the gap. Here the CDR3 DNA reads TGTGCCAGCAGCTCTGAACAGGAGAACACTGAAGCTTTCTTT. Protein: CASSSEQENTEAFF.

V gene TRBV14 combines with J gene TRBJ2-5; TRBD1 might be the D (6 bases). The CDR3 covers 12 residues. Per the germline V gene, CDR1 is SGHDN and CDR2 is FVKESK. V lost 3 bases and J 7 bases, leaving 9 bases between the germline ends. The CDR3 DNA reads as TGTGCCAGCAGCCAGGACAGCGGGACCCAGTACTTC. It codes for CASSQDSGTQYF.

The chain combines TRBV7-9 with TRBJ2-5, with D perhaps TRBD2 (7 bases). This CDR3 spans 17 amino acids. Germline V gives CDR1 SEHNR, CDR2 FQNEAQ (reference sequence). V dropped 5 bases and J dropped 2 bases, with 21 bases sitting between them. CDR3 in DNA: TGTGCCAGCAGCACCGGGGGGCGAGCCGACCTACAAGAGACCCAGTACTTC. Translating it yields CASSTGGRADLQETQYF.

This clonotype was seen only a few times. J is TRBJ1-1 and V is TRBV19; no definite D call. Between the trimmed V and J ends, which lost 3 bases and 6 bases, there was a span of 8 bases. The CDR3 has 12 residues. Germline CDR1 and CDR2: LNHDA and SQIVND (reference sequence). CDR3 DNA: TGTGCCAGTAGTATTTCCAGATCTGAAGCTTTCTTT. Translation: CASSISRSEAFF.

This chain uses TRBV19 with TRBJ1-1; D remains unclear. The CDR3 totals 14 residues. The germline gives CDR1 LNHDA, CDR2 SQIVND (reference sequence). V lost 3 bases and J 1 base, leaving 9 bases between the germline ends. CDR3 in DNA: TGTGCCAGTAGTATTTTCATTGCGAACACTGAAGCTTTCTTT. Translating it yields CASSIFIANTEAFF.

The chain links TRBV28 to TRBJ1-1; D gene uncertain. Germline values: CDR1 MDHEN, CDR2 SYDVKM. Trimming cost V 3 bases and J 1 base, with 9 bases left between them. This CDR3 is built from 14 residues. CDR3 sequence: CASSFTKWNTEAFF. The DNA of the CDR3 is TGTGCCAGCAGTTTCACCAAATGGAACACTGAAGCTTTCTTT. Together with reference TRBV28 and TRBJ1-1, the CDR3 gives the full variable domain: DVKVTQSSRYLVKRTGEKVFLECVQDMDHENMFWYRQDPGLGLRLIYFSYDVKMKEKGDIPEGYSVSREKKERFSLILESASTNQTSMYLCASSFTKWNTEAFFGQGTRLTVV.

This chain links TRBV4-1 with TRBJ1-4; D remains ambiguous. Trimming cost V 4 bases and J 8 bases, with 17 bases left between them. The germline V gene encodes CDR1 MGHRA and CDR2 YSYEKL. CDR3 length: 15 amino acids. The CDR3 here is CASSPTGGTSEKLFF. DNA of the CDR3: TGCGCCAGCAGCCCCACGGGCGGTACTAGCGAAAAACTGTTTTTT.

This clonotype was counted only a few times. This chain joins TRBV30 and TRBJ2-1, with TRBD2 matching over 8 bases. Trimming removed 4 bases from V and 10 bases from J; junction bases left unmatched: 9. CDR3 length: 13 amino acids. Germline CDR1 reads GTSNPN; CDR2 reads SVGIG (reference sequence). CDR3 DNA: TGTGCCTGGACCACGCTAGCGGGTAGCGAGCAGTTCTTC. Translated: CAWTTLAGSEQFF.

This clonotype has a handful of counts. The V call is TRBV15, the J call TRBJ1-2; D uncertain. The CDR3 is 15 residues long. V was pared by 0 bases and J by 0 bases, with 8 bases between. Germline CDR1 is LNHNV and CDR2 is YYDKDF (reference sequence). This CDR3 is CATSRDRRANYGYTF. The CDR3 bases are TGTGCCACCAGCAGAGATCGGCGAGCTAACTATGGCTACACCTTC.

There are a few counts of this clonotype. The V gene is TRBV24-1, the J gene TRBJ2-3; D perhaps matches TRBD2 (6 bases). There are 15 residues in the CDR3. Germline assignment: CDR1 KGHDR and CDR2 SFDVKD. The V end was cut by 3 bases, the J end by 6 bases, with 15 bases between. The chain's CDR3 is CATSDIFGSGDTQYF. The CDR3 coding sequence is TGTGCCACCAGTGATATCTTCGGGAGTGGTGATACGCAGTATTTT.

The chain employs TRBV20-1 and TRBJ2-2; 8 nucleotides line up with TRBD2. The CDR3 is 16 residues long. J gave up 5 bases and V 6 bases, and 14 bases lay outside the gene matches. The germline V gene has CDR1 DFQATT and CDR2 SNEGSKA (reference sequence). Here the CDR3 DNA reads TGCAGTGCCCCCAAAGGACGGGGGGGCCTTACCGGGGAGCTGTTTTTT. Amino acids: CSAPKGRGGLTGELFF.

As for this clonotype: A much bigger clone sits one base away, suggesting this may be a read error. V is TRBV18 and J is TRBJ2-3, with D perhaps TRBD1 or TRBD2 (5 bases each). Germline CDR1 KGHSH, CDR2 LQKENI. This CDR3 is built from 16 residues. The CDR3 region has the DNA TGTGCCAGCTCACCACGATGGGACGGAACCACAGATACGAAGTATTTT. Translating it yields CASSPRWDGTTDTKYF. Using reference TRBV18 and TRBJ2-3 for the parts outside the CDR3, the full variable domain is NAGVMQNPRHLVRRRGQEARLRCSPMKGHSHVYWYRQLPEEGLKFMVYLQKENIIDESGMPKERFSAEFPKEGPSILRIQQVVRGDSAAYFCASSPRWDGTTDTKYFGPGTRLTVL.